The T cell receptor beta chain described here comes from a study of tumor-infiltrating lymphocytes in oesophageal squamous cell carcinoma. Judged by abundance, this clonotype is medium-sized. Germline is not matched at one junction end, which may reflect a read error. TCRdb itself ran the PCR reads through MiXCR, one entry per CDR3 protein. The data show 2,500 to 3,000 distinct CDR3 sequences, approximately 15% seen once. The CDR3 extends over 12 amino acids. The chain links TRBV12-3 or TRBV12-4 to TRBJ2-7; TRBD1 is a possible D gene (6 bases). The TCR sequence derives from a male donor with esophageal squamous cell carcinoma. The sequenced material came from esophageal tumor tissue. The CDR3 loop is CASSQGNSPLHF. CDR3 nucleotides: TGTGCCAGCAGTCAGGGGAATTCACCCCTCCACTTC.